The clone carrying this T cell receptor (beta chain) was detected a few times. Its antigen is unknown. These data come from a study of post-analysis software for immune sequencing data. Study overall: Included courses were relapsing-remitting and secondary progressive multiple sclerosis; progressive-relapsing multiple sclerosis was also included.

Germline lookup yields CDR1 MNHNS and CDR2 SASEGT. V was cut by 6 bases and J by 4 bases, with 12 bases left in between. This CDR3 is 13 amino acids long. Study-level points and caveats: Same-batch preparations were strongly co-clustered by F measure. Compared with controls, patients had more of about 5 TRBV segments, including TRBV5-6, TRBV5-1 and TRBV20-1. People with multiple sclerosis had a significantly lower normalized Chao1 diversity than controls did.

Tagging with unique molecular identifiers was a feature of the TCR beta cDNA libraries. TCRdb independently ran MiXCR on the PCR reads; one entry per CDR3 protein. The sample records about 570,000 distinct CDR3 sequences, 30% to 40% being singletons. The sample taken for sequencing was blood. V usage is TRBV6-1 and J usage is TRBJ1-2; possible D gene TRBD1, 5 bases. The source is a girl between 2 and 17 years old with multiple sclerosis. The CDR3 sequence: CASRGDASYGYTF. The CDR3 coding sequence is TGTGCCAGCAGGGGGGACGCTTCCTATGGCTACACCTTC.